This T cell receptor beta chain came from a study of immune evolution from preneoplasia to lung adenocarcinoma. In this sample, this clone turned up a few times. Repertoires were generated with immunoSEQ multiplex PCR, while TCRdb's copy carries only in-frame clones and drops some. The sample shows about 5,300 clones, roughly 85% of them seen only once. CDR3 size: 14 residues. Source material: FFPE normal lung tissue adjacent to the tumor. The receptor's source is a person between 60 and 69 years old with lung adenocarcinoma. The chain uses TRBV21-1 and TRBJ2-1; the DNA was not used to check the table's D call, TRBD2. TRBV21-1 is deemed a pseudogene. The CDR3 DNA reads TGTGCCAGCAGCCGACTAGCGCGAAACAATGAGCAGTTCTTC. Amino acid sequence: CASSRLARNNEQFF.